This TCR beta chain was recorded in a study of regulatory T cells in long-lasting Graves disease. Arm-PCR with iRepertoire HTBI primers amplified the CDR3 regions for these TCR beta libraries. How the authors handled the data: The identification of 60 or so TRBV and roughly 14 TRBJ segments was made across samples. TCRdb reprocessed the multiplex PCR reads via MiXCR and lists one record per CDR3 protein. The V and J calls were determined by TCRdb, not by the authors. The table lists approximately 350,000 distinct CDR3 sequences, 15% to 20% of them singletons. Germline V gene sequence: CDR1 SGHNT, CDR2 YENEEA. This CDR3 is 15 amino acids long. Unmatched junction bases numbered 8, after V lost 6 bases and J lost 0 bases. This clonotype was counted at least ten times. Time point: newly diagnosed GD, antithyroid drugs for less than 3 months. Isolated PBMC RNA provided the starting material for the TCR library.

Another study also made use of these data, one on T cells in Graves' hyperthyroidism and ophthalmopathy. That report notes: The diagnostic basis comprised clinical symptoms, serum thyroxine and TRAb, thyroid ultrasound and orbital computed tomography. In blood, most of the thyroid clonotypes expanded above 0.001 were also present.

The source of this sequence is a woman aged 18-29 years with Graves disease. The source material was peripheral blood mononuclear cells (PBMCs), sampled at new diagnosis, from a patient treated with antithyroid drugs. The chain employs TRBV11-3 and TRBJ2-7, with 7 bases lining up with TRBD2. The CDR3 reads CASSLGGSSSYEQYF. Written as DNA, the CDR3 is TGTGCCAGCAGTCTGGGGGGGTCGAGCTCCTACGAGCAGTACTTC.